The rows below give T cell receptor beta chains drawn from one sample of a study of blood T cell repertoires in COVID-19. The repertoire was sequenced with immunoSEQ multiplex PCR; TCRdb's copy has only in-frame clones and lacks some. Of about 250,000 clones in the sample, 80% to 85% were seen once. Sequenced sample: peripheral blood. These receptor sequences come from a woman in her 40s who had recovered from COVID-19. The CDR3 runs from the conserved cysteine through the conserved F or W. Each record gives: D gene, J gene, V gene, CDR3 protein, CDR3 DNA. A D gene is named only where the DNA matches it firmly.

>NA|TRBJ1-1|TRBV2
CASADGLNTEAFF
TGTGCCAGCGCAGACGGGTTGAACACTGAAGCTTTCTTT
>TRBD1|TRBJ2-7|TRBV30
CAWSVWDRGYEQYF
TGTGCCTGGAGTGTTTGGGACAGGGGCTACGAGCAGTACTTC
>NA|TRBJ1-2|TRBV5-4
CASSLEGPIGYTF
TGTGCCAGCAGCTTGGAGGGGCCCATAGGCTACACCTTC
>TRBD2|TRBJ2-1|TRBV5-5
CASSSLAGDNEQFF
TGTGCCAGCAGCTCTCTAGCGGGGGACAATGAGCAGTTCTTC
>TRBD1|TRBJ2-7|TRBV18
CASSPRGQGPHEQYF
TGTGCCAGCTCACCACGTGGACAGGGTCCACACGAGCAGTACTTC
>NA|TRBJ2-2|TRBV19
CASTGRGTTGELFF
TGTGCCAGTACGGGGAGAGGAACCACCGGGGAGCTGTTTTTT
>NA|TRBJ1-5|TRBV28
CASSRLQGLEQPQHF
TGTGCCAGCAGTCGGTTACAGGGTTTGGAGCAGCCCCAGCATTTT
>TRBD1|TRBJ1-1|TRBV19
CASSQIGTGSEAFF
TGTGCCAGTAGCCAAATAGGGACAGGGTCTGAAGCTTTCTTT
>TRBD2|TRBJ2-1|TRBV7-2
CASSHASGGPGNEQFF
TGTGCCAGCAGCCACGCTAGCGGGGGGCCGGGCAATGAGCAGTTCTTC
>TRBD2|TRBJ2-7|TRBV4-2
CASSQLLAGGHNEQYF
TGTGCCAGCAGCCAACTTTTAGCGGGGGGTCACAACGAGCAGTACTTC
>NA|TRBJ1-1|TRBV5-1
CASSQAAGGQTEAFF
TGCGCCAGCAGTCAGGCCGCCGGGGGGCAAACTGAAGCTTTCTTT
>TRBD1|TRBJ1-2|TRBV7-9
CASSFGTGGYGYTF
TGTGCCAGCAGCTTTGGGACAGGGGGCTATGGCTACACCTTC
>TRBD1|TRBJ1-6|TRBV27
CASRFIRGSSYNSPLHF
TGTGCCAGCAGGTTTATCAGGGGGTCCTCCTATAATTCACCCCTCCACTTT